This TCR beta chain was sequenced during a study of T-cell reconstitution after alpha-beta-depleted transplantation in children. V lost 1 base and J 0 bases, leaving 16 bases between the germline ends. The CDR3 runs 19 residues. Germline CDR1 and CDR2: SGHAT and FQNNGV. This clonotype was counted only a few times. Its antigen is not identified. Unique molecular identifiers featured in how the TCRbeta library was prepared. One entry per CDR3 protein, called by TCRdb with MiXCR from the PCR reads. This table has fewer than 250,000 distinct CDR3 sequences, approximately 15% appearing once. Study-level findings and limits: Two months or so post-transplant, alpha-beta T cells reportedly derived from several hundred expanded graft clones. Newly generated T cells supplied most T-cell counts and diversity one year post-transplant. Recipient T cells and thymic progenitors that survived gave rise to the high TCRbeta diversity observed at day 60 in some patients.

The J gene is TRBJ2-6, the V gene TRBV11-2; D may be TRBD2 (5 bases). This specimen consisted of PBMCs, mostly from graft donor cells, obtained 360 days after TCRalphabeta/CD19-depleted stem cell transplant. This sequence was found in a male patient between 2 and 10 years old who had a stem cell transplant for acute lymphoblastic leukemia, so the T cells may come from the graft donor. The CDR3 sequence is CASSLGVEGRYSGANVLTF. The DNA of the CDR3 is TGTGCCAGCAGCTTAGGGGTCGAGGGTCGTTACTCTGGGGCCAACGTCCTGACTTTC.